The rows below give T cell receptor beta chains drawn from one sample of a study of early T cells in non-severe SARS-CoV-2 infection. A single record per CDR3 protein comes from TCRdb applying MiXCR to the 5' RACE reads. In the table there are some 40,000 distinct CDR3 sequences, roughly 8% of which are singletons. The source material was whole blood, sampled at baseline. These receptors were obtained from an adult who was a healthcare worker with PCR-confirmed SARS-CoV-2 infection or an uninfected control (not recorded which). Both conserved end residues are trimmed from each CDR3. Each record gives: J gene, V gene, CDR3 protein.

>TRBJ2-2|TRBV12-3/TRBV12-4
ASSSSRGRVGTGELF
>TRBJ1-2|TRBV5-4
ASSQGQGNYGYT
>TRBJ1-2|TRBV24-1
ATSAPGTAPGYT
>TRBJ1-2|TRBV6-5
ASTTGVGYT
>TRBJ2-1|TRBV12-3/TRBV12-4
ASSLQGVVYEQF
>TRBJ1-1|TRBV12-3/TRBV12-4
ASKPTGRVTEAF
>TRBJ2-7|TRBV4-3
ASSHGQWVTYEQY
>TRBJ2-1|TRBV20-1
SAREGLEEYNEQF
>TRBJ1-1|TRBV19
ASSMLSAPLNTEAF
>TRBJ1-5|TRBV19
ASSPWGNSNQPQH
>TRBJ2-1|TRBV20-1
SARDRLWNEQF
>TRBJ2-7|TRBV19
ASAPSGAGTYEQY
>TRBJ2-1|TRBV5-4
ASSPRLPSSYNEQF
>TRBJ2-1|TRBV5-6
ASSLGGGGTTNEQF
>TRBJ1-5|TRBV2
ASSDWGQGMISNQPQH
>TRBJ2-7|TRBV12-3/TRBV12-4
ASSPARNSYEQY
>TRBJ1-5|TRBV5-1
ASSLGRGYQPQH
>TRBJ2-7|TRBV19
ASSISGQGVSSYEQY
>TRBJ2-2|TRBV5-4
ASSSSDRGTGELF
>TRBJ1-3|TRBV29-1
SVPGQDAGNTIY
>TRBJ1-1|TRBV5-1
ASSLATVGKEAF
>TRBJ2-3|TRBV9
ASSISGGSADTQY
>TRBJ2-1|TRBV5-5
ASSLWEGTSYNEQL
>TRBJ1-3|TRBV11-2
ASSPIRQPGNTIY
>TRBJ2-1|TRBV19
ASSLRLAGYNEQF
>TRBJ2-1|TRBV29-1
SAPNRGAYNEQF
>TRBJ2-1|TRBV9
ASSETSGAYNEQF
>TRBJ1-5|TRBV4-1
ASAMVGVSNQPQH
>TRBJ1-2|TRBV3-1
ASSQVPGQGHYGYT
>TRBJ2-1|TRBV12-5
ASGSQRDNEQF
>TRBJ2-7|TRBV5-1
ASSLRSGGNEQY
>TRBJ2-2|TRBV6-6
ASSYRTPGQGTGELF
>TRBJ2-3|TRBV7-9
ASSSRLHGTDTQY
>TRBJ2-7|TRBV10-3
AISEQKASYEQY
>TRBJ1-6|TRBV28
ASLTGSHNSPLH
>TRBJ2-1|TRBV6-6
ASSYSRVYNEQF
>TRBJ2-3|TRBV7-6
ASSLGPPGAVGDTQY
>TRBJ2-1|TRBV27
ASSLSHGGMDEQF
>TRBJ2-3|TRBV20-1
SVVSGGETQY
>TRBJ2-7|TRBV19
ASEKDRTGDIHEQY
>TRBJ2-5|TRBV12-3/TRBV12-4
ASSLRGQETQY
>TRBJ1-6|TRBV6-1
ASSEYVAVSGFLDNSPLH
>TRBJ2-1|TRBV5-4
ASRPGGTGAYNEQF
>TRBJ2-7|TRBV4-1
AGRPQTGSSYEQY
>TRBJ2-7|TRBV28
ASRQSSYEQY
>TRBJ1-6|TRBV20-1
SALPLVGANSPLH
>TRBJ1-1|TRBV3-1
ASSQTSAVVTEAF
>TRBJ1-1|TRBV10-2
ASSDGVRGDTEAF
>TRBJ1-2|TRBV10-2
ASSETGGNYGYT
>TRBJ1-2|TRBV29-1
SVEADRVARGYT
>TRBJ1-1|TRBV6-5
ASRRMGGGNTEAF
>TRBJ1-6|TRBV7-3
ASSSTGGRNSPLH
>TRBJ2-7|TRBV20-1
SAGGREYEQY
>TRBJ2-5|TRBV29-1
SVEKHDARALYQETQY